A selection of T cell receptor beta chains follows, all from one sample in a study of T cell responses to AZD1222 COVID-19 vaccine. The data were produced by immunoSEQ multiplex PCR, yet TCRdb's version contains in-frame clones alone and is incomplete. This sample yields about 160,000 clones, of which 85% to 95% are seen a single time; 4.4% belongs to the top ten. This sample comprised peripheral blood, obtained on day 0 of AZD1222 vaccination. The receptors derive from an adult in good health. Both conserved end residues are part of each CDR3. A D gene is named only where the DNA matches it firmly. The listing skips clone size in some rows; elsewhere it reads once, few, many or a size class.

size	D	V	J	CDR3	DNA
few	NA	TRBV11-2	TRBJ2-7	CASSLDQLARAYEQYF	TGTGCCAGCAGCTTAGATCAGCTAGCAAGGGCCTACGAGCAGTACTTC
NA	NA	TRBV7-3	TRBJ1-1	CASSFRGFGTEAFF	TGTGCCAGCAGCTTCAGGGGCTTTGGCACTGAAGCTTTCTTT
NA	TRBD1	TRBV2	TRBJ1-1	CASGGTAPLGLKAFF	TGTGCCAGCGGGGGGACAGCCCCGTTGGGGCTTAAAGCTTTCTTT
NA	NA	TRBV7-9	TRBJ1-1	CASSWGTTEAFF	TGTGCCAGCAGCTGGGGTACGACTGAAGCTTTCTTT
NA	TRBD1	TRBV15	TRBJ2-7	CATSRDPDRGVYEQYF	TGTGCCACCAGCAGAGACCCCGACAGGGGGGTTTACGAGCAGTACTTC
NA	NA	TRBV28	TRBJ2-1	CASSPLGGRPLGNEQFF	TGTGCCAGCAGTCCCCTCGGGGGACGCCCCTTGGGGAATGAGCAGTTCTTC
NA	TRBD1	TRBV10-3	TRBJ2-1	CAIKGQPSYNEQFF	TGTGCCATCAAGGGACAGCCTTCCTACAATGAGCAGTTCTTC
NA	NA	TRBV3-1/TRBV3-2	TRBJ2-7	CASSLSGHTSYEQYF	TGTGCCAGCAGCCTATCGGGACATACCTCCTACGAGCAGTACTTC
NA	TRBD2	TRBV27	TRBJ2-2	CASSFAREVAGELFF	TGTGCCAGCAGTTTCGCGCGGGAGGTAGCCGGGGAGCTGTTTTTT
NA	TRBD2	TRBV6-5	TRBJ2-7	CASTSGSYEQYF	TGTGCCAGCACTAGCGGTTCCTACGAGCAGTACTTC
NA	TRBD2	TRBV28	TRBJ2-7	CASRRGGSYEQYF	TGTGCCAGCAGACGGGGGGGATCCTACGAGCAGTACTTC
NA	TRBD1	TRBV18	TRBJ1-1	CASSPGQASTEAFF	TGTGCCAGCTCACCAGGACAGGCCAGCACTGAAGCTTTCTTT
NA	NA	TRBV11-3	TRBJ1-1	CASSSGVKSTEAFF	TGTGCCAGCAGCTCGGGGGTTAAGAGCACTGAAGCTTTCTTT
NA	NA	TRBV21-1	TRBJ1-2	CASRNPTHYGYTF	TGTGCCAGCAGAAACCCAACTCACTATGGCTACACCTTC
NA	NA	TRBV10-3	TRBJ2-3	CAISEGTASTDTQYF	TGTGCCATCAGTGAAGGAACAGCTAGCACAGATACGCAGTATTTT
NA	TRBD2	TRBV28	TRBJ2-7	CASSGASGPSYEQYF	TGTGCCAGCAGTGGAGCTAGCGGTCCCTCCTACGAGCAGTACTTC
NA	NA	TRBV2	TRBJ1-2	CASPSGAGPNYGYTF	TGTGCCAGCCCCTCGGGTGCAGGCCCCAACTATGGCTACACCTTC
NA	NA	TRBV2	TRBJ2-1	CASSEGAYNEQFF	TGTGCCAGCAGTGAGGGGGCCTACAATGAGCAGTTCTTC
NA	NA	TRBV3-1/TRBV3-2	TRBJ2-1	CASSRPVSGDEQFF	TGTGCCAGCAGTCGCCCTGTTTCAGGCGATGAGCAGTTCTTC
once	NA	TRBV6-5	TRBJ1-1	CASSRRRQLNTEAFF	TGTGCCAGCAGTCGTAGACGACAGTTGAACACTGAAGCTTTCTTT
once	NA	TRBV5-1	TRBJ1-5	CASSFDRSDNQPQHF	TGCGCCAGCAGCTTTGACAGGTCCGACAATCAGCCCCAGCATTTT
NA	NA	TRBV24-1	TRBJ1-2	CATSDTYGYTF	TGTGCCACCAGTGATACCTATGGCTACACCTTC
NA	TRBD1	TRBV5-1	TRBJ1-1	CASSPARGHTEAFF	TGCGCCAGCAGCCCGGCAAGGGGGCACACTGAAGCTTTCTTT
NA	TRBD1	TRBV4-1	TRBJ1-6	CASSQGAGGAGLHF	TGCGCCAGCAGCCAAGGGGCAGGGGGCGCGGGCCTCCACTTT
NA	NA	TRBV28	TRBJ1-2	CASSAGRLPIYGYTF	TGTGCCAGCAGTGCGGGACGGCTCCCGATCTATGGCTACACCTTC
NA	TRBD2	TRBV5-1	TRBJ2-1	CASSRRLAGEQFF	TGCGCCAGCAGCCGTCGACTAGCCGGTGAGCAGTTCTTC
NA	TRBD1	TRBV2	TRBJ2-3	CASSLQGAGTDTQYF	TGTGCCAGCAGTCTACAGGGGGCCGGCACAGATACGCAGTATTTT
NA	NA	TRBV28	TRBJ2-7	CASKTMGAYEQYF	TGTGCCAGTAAGACAATGGGGGCTTACGAGCAGTACTTC
NA	TRBD2	TRBV28	TRBJ2-7	CASSFLGPGGDEQYF	TGTGCCAGCAGTTTTCTCGGGCCCGGGGGGGACGAGCAGTACTTC
NA	NA	TRBV11-2	TRBJ1-2	CASSSRVGGGSAYDYGYTF	TGTGCCAGCAGCTCCCGGGTGGGGGGAGGCTCTGCGTATGACTATGGCTACACCTTC
NA	TRBD2	TRBV24-1	TRBJ2-1	CATSDSVAGNPYNEQFF	TGTGCCACCAGTGATTCCGTAGCGGGAAACCCCTACAATGAGCAGTTCTTC
NA	TRBD1	TRBV19	TRBJ2-7	CASSIGTVGRYEQYF	TGTGCCAGTAGTATCGGGACAGTGGGGCGCTACGAGCAGTACTTC
NA	NA	TRBV5-5	TRBJ1-2	CASSLGGTETWAYGYTF	TGTGCCAGCAGCTTGGGGGGTACAGAAACCTGGGCCTATGGCTACACCTTC
NA	TRBD1	TRBV7-8	TRBJ2-5	CASSRDRGAAQYF	TGTGCCAGCAGCCGAGACAGGGGGGCGGCCCAGTACTTC
few	NA	TRBV14	TRBJ2-7	CASSQDSYEQYF	TGTGCCAGCAGCCAAGACAGCTACGAGCAGTACTTC
NA	NA	TRBV6-1	TRBJ2-7	CASSEQLYEQYF	TGTGCCAGCAGTGAACAGTTATACGAGCAGTACTTC
NA	NA	TRBV5-6	TRBJ2-7	CASSPPRGRTYEQYF	TGTGCCAGCAGCCCGCCCCGGGGGAGAACCTACGAGCAGTACTTC
once	NA	TRBV25-1	TRBJ2-5	CASISNSETQYF	TGTGCCAGCATTTCTAATAGCGAGACCCAGTACTTC
NA	NA	TRBV11-3	TRBJ1-2	CASSFAPNYGYTF	TGTGCCAGCAGCTTCGCCCCTAACTATGGCTACACCTTC
NA	NA	TRBV30	TRBJ2-6	CAWSGLGGGASGANVLTF	TGTGCCTGGAGCGGTCTAGGAGGGGGCGCCTCTGGGGCCAACGTCCTGACTTTC
NA	TRBD2	TRBV7-3	TRBJ2-3	CASSQGASGSPLTDTQYF	TGTGCCAGCAGCCAGGGGGCTAGCGGGAGTCCTCTCACAGATACGCAGTATTTT
NA	NA	TRBV7-9	TRBJ2-2	CASWAGELFF	TGTGCCAGCTGGGCCGGGGAGCTGTTTTTT
once	TRBD1	TRBV7-9	TRBJ1-2	CASSLTGNINYGYTF	TGTGCCAGCAGCTTGACAGGGAATATTAACTATGGCTACACCTTC
NA	NA	TRBV5-1	TRBJ2-2	CASSFVAANTGELFF	TGCGCCAGCAGCTTCGTAGCGGCGAACACCGGGGAGCTGTTTTTT
once	NA	TRBV3-1/TRBV3-2	TRBJ2-3	CASKKRGARTDTQYF	TGTGCCAGCAAGAAACGGGGCGCCCGCACAGATACGCAGTATTTT
NA	NA	TRBV6-2/TRBV6-3	TRBJ2-1	CASSLGGAGEQFF	TGTGCCAGCAGTTTAGGCGGGGCAGGGGAGCAGTTCTTC
NA	NA	TRBV29-1	TRBJ1-4	CSVAPREDEKLFF	TGCAGCGTTGCCCCCAGGGAGGACGAAAAACTGTTTTTT